Sequencing of this T cell receptor (beta chain) was carried out in a study of blood T cells in healthy people across ages. Findings of the study overall: Naive and antigen-experienced cells were not separated, limiting conclusive comparison.

Every donor contributed roughly 11 milliliters of peripheral blood by blood draw. Per-sample yields of isolated PBMCs were at least 6 million. Sample-barcoded 5' priming and a J-beta primer mix drove a second PCR of roughly 7 to 11 cycles. Every sample gave at least 2.5 million paired-end reads containing CDR3. TCRdb re-analysed the 5' RACE reads in MiXCR, keeping a single row per CDR3 protein. The sample shows roughly 680,000 distinct CDR3 sequences, 49% of them seen only once. Comment on this clonotype: What it binds is not known.

The CDR3 loop spans 14 amino acids. V was cut by 3 bases and J by 2 bases, with 12 bases left in between. The germline gives CDR1 SGDLS, CDR2 YYNGEE. This TCR came from a woman aged 55-75 years in good health. The chain carries TRBV9 and TRBJ2-7; the D is unclear. The sample consisted of blood. CDR3 residues: CASSATFDPYEQYF. The CDR3 DNA reads TGTGCCAGCAGCGCGACATTCGACCCCTACGAGCAGTACTTC.